The 28 T cell receptor beta chains below come from one sample, sequenced in a study of CD8+ T cells in alopecia areata (dated by TCRdb to 2016 to 2019). Library prep was done by the immunoSEQ multiplex PCR assay. RNA was extracted from all samples and reverse transcribed into cDNA as template for TCR sequencing. What TCRdb holds here is the immuneACCESS table cut down to in-frame rearrangements. Part of the clones is not present; checked against another copy, under half of the missing clones reflect an unresolved V gene, and the others are unexplained. The sample contains about 150,000 clones, around 86% of them found a single time. The ten largest clonotypes hold more than 13% of the sample. The time point label, read with the paper, signifies: baseline before oral tofacitinib. This specimen was CD8+ T cells sorted from blood, taken at week 0. Every receptor here comes from a human donor with alopecia areata.

V gene TRBV25-1 combines with J gene TRBJ2-3; D may match TRBD1 or TRBD2 (5 bases each). Trimming removed 6 bases from V and 8 bases from J, with 18 bases in between. Looked up from germline, CDR1 is MGHDK and CDR2 is SYGVNS. CDR3 length: 14 amino acids. The CDR3 here is CASSASRGPSTQYF. The CDR3 region has the DNA TGTGCCAGCAGCGCTTCCCGGGGCCCGAGTACGCAGTATTTT.

CDR3 nucleotides: TGTGCCAGCAGTGAGTGGCAGGGCAGGAACTATGGCTACACCTTC. Translating it yields CASSEWQGRNYGYTF. The chain links TRBV2 to TRBJ1-2; TRBD1 might be the D (5 bases). Germline assignment: CDR1 SNHLY and CDR2 FYNNEI. V gave up 3 bases and J gave up 2 bases, with 13 bases separating them. This CDR3 contains 15 residues.

The rearrangement links TRBV4-2 to TRBJ2-1; D not certain. The CDR3 contains 14 residues. The V and J ends lost 0 bases and 8 bases respectively, with 11 bases between them. Per the germline V gene, CDR1 is LGHNA and CDR2 is YNFKEQ. CDR3 protein: CASSQESHPDEQFF. CDR3 DNA sequence: TGTGCCAGCAGCCAAGAGAGCCACCCCGATGAGCAGTTCTTC.

Worth noting for this clone: An end of the junction differs from the germline gene, which may be a read error. The sample has other DNA sequences that encode this CDR3 too. This chain connects TRBV2 to TRBJ1-1; D call uncertain. The CDR3 consists of 13 residues. The germline gives CDR1 SNHLY, CDR2 FYNNEI. CDR3 region: CASSGGRNTEAFF. CDR3 coding DNA: TGTGCCAGCAGCGGCGGGAGGAACACTGAGGCTTTCTTT. The variable domain in full, with the rest retrieved from reference TRBV2 and TRBJ1-1, is EPEVTQTPSHQVTQMGQEVILRCVPISNHLYFYWYRQILGQKVEFLVSFYNNEISEKSEIFDDQFSVERPDGSNFTLKIRSTKLEDSAMYFCASSGGRNTEAFFGQGTRLTVV.

The V call is TRBV7-9, the J call TRBJ1-1; 8 nucleotides match TRBD1. This CDR3 contains 14 residues. The germline gives CDR1 SEHNR, CDR2 FQNEAQ (reference sequence). Trimming took 5 bases from V and 2 from J; bases not matched to a gene: 4. CDR3 amino acids: CASSPDRVNTEAFF. DNA for the CDR3: TGTGCCAGCAGCCCGGACAGGGTCAACACTGAAGCTTTCTTT.

The V gene is TRBV27, the J gene TRBJ1-1, with 7 positions matching TRBD1. Per the germline V gene, CDR1 is MNHEY and CDR2 is SMNVEV (reference sequence). The CDR3 loop spans 11 amino acids. V lost 6 bases, J lost 5 bases, and 0 bases stayed unmatched. CDR3 sequence reads: CASRQGTEAFF. The CDR3 DNA reads as TGTGCCAGCAGACAGGGGACTGAAGCTTTCTTT.

V and J are TRBV9 and TRBJ1-5, with D tentatively TRBD1 (6 bases). V shed 0 bases and J shed 3 bases, with 10 bases lying between them. Germline CDR1 is SGDLS and CDR2 is YYNGEE. This CDR3 is built from 15 residues. This chain's CDR3 is CASSVEQGFNQPQHF. The CDR3 DNA is TGTGCCAGCAGCGTAGAACAGGGCTTCAATCAGCCCCAGCATTTT.

The chain is built from TRBV29-1 and TRBJ2-4; D is ambiguous. The CDR3 spans 14 residues. With 4 bases removed from V and 6 bases from J, the gap between germline ends came to 16 bases. Germline lookup yields CDR1 SQVTM and CDR2 ANQGSEA. CDR3 sequence reads: CSVVPPNWGNIQYF. CDR3 coding DNA: TGCAGCGTTGTTCCCCCAAATTGGGGAAACATTCAGTACTTC.

The chain is built from TRBV11-2 and TRBJ2-7; a weak D match, TRBD1 (5 bases). The germline V and J ends were trimmed by 5 bases and 3 bases, with 11 bases remaining between them. The CDR3 loop spans 13 amino acids. Germline-derived CDR1 and CDR2 are SGHAT and FQNNGV. In DNA, the CDR3 is TGTGCCAGCAGCCAGGGATCTGGCTACGAGCAGTACTTC. Its translation: CASSQGSGYEQYF.

This clone has a single count. This chain joins TRBV19 and TRBJ2-1; the D is unclear. The germline CDR1 and CDR2 sequences are LNHDA and SQIVND (reference sequence). The CDR3 sequence is 13 residues long. Trimming took off 5 bases at V and 7 bases at J, with 12 bases between the two ends. The CDR3 is CASSVGFGNEQFF. CDR3 bases: TGTGCCAGTAGTGTGGGCTTTGGAAATGAGCAGTTCTTC.

The V and J genes are TRBV14 and TRBJ2-7, with D possibly TRBD2 on 5 matching bases. Germline values: CDR1 SGHDN, CDR2 FVKESK. This CDR3 is 12 amino acids long. V dropped 5 bases and J dropped 6 bases, with 11 bases sitting between them. This CDR3 is CASSKVGSEQYF. The CDR3 DNA reads TGTGCCAGCAGCAAAGTGGGGAGCGAGCAGTACTTC.

This chain uses TRBV27 with TRBJ2-1, with TRBD2 matching over 8 bases. There are 15 residues in the CDR3. J gave up 0 bases and V 5 bases, and 3 bases lay outside the gene matches. From germline, CDR1 is MNHEY and CDR2 SMNVEV (reference sequence). CDR3 loop: CASSPGTSSYNEQFF. CDR3 in DNA: TGTGCCAGCAGTCCGGGGACTAGCTCCTACAATGAGCAGTTCTTC.

This chain connects TRBV4-1 to TRBJ2-1, with 8 bases that match TRBD2. The CDR3 contains 15 residues. The junction had 4 bases not matched to a gene; V was cut back by 1 base and J by 5 bases. Germline assignment: CDR1 MGHRA and CDR2 YSYEKL. The CDR3 DNA is TGCGCCAGCAGCCAAGGCGTAGCGGGAAACAATGAGCAGTTCTTC. Translated, it gives CASSQGVAGNNEQFF.

The rearrangement joins TRBV19 to TRBJ2-7; D remains ambiguous. The CDR3 covers 10 residues. Germline V lookup: CDR1 LNHDA, CDR2 SQIVND (reference sequence). Trimming cost V 10 bases and J 5 bases, with 9 bases left between them. For the CDR3, the DNA is TGTGCCATTTGGGCCGACGAGCAGTACTTC. Translating it yields CAIWADEQYF.

The CDR3: CASSPGSGNSPLHF. In nucleotides, the CDR3 is TGTGCCAGCAGTCCCGGATCTGGTAATTCACCCCTCCACTTT. The rearrangement links TRBV27 to TRBJ1-6; no clear D gene. V was shortened by 5 bases and J by 6 bases, with 11 bases between the two germline ends. The CDR3 is 14 amino acids. Germline V lookup: CDR1 MNHEY, CDR2 SMNVEV (reference sequence).

The chain combines TRBV6-5 with TRBJ2-7; TRBD1 is a possible D gene (6 bases). The CDR3 is 12 residues long. Germline V lookup: CDR1 MNHEY, CDR2 SVGAGI. Between the trimmed V and J ends, which lost 2 bases and 5 bases, there was a span of 7 bases. In nucleotides, the CDR3 is TGTGCCAGCAGTTACGGGGGCCACGAGCAGTACTTC. Amino acid sequence: CASSYGGHEQYF.

This chain uses TRBV14 with TRBJ1-6; TRBD1 might be the D (5 bases). From germline, CDR1 is SGHDN and CDR2 FVKESK. Deletions cut 0 bases from V and 8 bases from J, with 11 bases between. The CDR3 has 15 amino acids. The CDR3 coding sequence is TGTGCCAGCAGCCAAGACTCGGGGGTATATTCACCCCTCCACTTT. Translated, it gives CASSQDSGVYSPLHF.

The chain recombines TRBV7-6 with TRBJ2-1; 11 bases align to TRBD2. Germline V gene data show CDR1 as SGHVS and CDR2 as FNYEAQ. This CDR3 has 18 amino acids. V was clipped by 4 bases and J by 5 bases; unmatched bases: 13. CDR3 sequence reads: CASSSGLAGLIRDNEQFF. The CDR3 nucleotides read TGTGCCAGCAGCTCCGGACTAGCGGGCCTTATAAGGGACAATGAGCAGTTCTTC.

The chain has TRBV2 and TRBJ2-1; the D gene is possibly TRBD2 (7 bases). Per the germline V gene, CDR1 is SNHLY and CDR2 is FYNNEI. Trimming pared 8 bases from V and 0 bases from J, leaving 17 bases between. This CDR3 region has 16 residues. CDR3: CASSSKGGGSYNEQFF. The CDR3 DNA sequence: TGTGCCAGCTCCTCCAAGGGGGGGGGCTCCTACAATGAGCAGTTCTTC.

This chain uses TRBV2 with TRBJ2-3, with 15 bases identical to TRBD2. Germline CDR1 reads SNHLY; CDR2 reads FYNNEI. The ends lost 4 bases at V and 2 bases at J; junction bases unmatched: 1. This CDR3 has 16 residues. The CDR3 DNA follows: TGTGCCAGCAGTGGGACTAGCGGGAGGGTCACAGATACGCAGTATTTT. It translates to CASSGTSGRVTDTQYF.

The V and J genes are TRBV5-6 and TRBJ1-5; TRBD1 agrees at 8 bases. The J segment lost 5 bases and the V segment lost 3 bases, leaving 10 bases of the junction unmatched. CDR1 is SGHDT, CDR2 YYEEEE, per germline. The length of the CDR3 is 16 residues. This chain's CDR3 is CASSSLATGVHQPQHF. The CDR3 DNA reads as TGTGCCAGCAGCTCCTTGGCGACAGGGGTTCATCAGCCCCAGCATTTT.

V is TRBV2 and J is TRBJ2-1, with D possibly matching TRBD2 (6 bases). The V end lost 10 bases, the J end lost 9 bases, and 10 bases lay between the germline ends. CDR1 is SNHLY, CDR2 FYNNEI, per germline. The CDR3 extends over 10 amino acids. As DNA, the CDR3 is TGTGCCACCCGGACTACTGAGCAGTTCTTC. Translation: CATRTTEQFF. The whole variable domain, remainder taken from reference TRBV2 and TRBJ2-1, is EPEVTQTPSHQVTQMGQEVILRCVPISNHLYFYWYRQILGQKVEFLVSFYNNEISEKSEIFDDQFSVERPDGSNFTLKIRSTKLEDSAMYFCATRTTEQFFGPGTRLTVL.

J is TRBJ1-2 and V is TRBV4-1; unclear D gene. CDR3 length equals 19 residues. V lost 3 bases, J lost 1 base, and 24 bases lay in between. CDR1 and CDR2 from the germline V gene are MGHRA and YSYEKL. The CDR3 DNA is TGCGCCAGCAGCCACCGAACTCCGGACCCCCTACGGGGTAACTATGGCTACACCTTC. Translating gives CASSHRTPDPLRGNYGYTF.

With regard to this clone: The same CDR3 is also encoded by other DNA sequences in this sample. The J gene is TRBJ1-1, the V gene TRBV7-3; no firm D call. The V gene's germline CDR1 is SGHTA and CDR2 FQGTGA. V lost 3 bases and J 1 base, leaving 6 bases between the germline ends. The CDR3 consists of 13 residues. Here the CDR3 reads CASSLAGNTEAFF. The CDR3 DNA reads TGTGCCAGCAGCTTGGCCGGGAACACTGAAGCTTTCTTT.

The V call is TRBV11-2, the J call TRBJ1-2; D possibly corresponds to TRBD1 (6 bases). V lost 5 bases to trimming and J lost 4 bases, with 17 bases between them. The CDR3 is 15 amino acids. Germline lookup yields CDR1 SGHAT and CDR2 FQNNGV. The CDR3 nucleotides read TGTGCCAGCAGCCCTGCCGGGGGGGCTACCTATGGCTACACCTTC. It specifies CASSPAGGATYGYTF. The whole variable domain, remainder taken from reference TRBV11-2 and TRBJ1-2, is EAGVAQSPRYKIIEKRQSVAFWCNPISGHATLYWYQQILGQGPKLLIQFQNNGVVDDSQLPKDRFSAERLKGVDSTLKIQPAKLEDSAVYLCASSPAGGATYGYTFGSGTRLTVV.

The genes are TRBV30 and TRBJ2-7, with D perhaps matching TRBD2 (5 bases). Germline CDR1 is GTSNPN and CDR2 is SVGIG (reference sequence). V lost 0 bases to trimming and J lost 5 bases, with 11 bases between them. This CDR3 contains 13 residues. Written as DNA, the CDR3 is TGTGCCTGGAGTGTGGGTAGCGTCCACGAGCAGTACTTC. Amino acids: CAWSVGSVHEQYF.

This rearrangement joins TRBV2 to TRBJ2-1; D gene ambiguous. Trimming removed 3 bases from V and 6 bases from J, with 9 bases in between. Germline V gene sequence: CDR1 SNHLY, CDR2 FYNNEI. The CDR3 has 13 amino acids. The chain's CDR3 is CASSDWGFNEQFF. The CDR3, as DNA: TGTGCCAGCAGTGACTGGGGTTTCAATGAGCAGTTCTTC.

This clone was found once. Within the sample, other DNA sequences also encode this same CDR3. The CDR3 coding sequence is TGTGCCAGCAGCTTAGTGGGGGAGAACACCGGGGAGCTGTTTTTT. This translates into CASSLVGENTGELFF. This chain joins TRBV7-9 and TRBJ2-2; D may be TRBD1 or TRBD2 (5 bases each). Germline V gene sequence: CDR1 SEHNR, CDR2 FQNEAQ (reference sequence). V was clipped by 1 base and J by 1 base, with 7 bases between them. The CDR3 length is 15 residues.